This TCR beta chain was captured in a study of blood T cell repertoires in COVID-19. Across the whole study: The United States, Italy and Spain supplied acute and convalescent COVID-19 samples.

As originally analysed: For nucleated cells, counts were estimated from reference gene primer amplification. Here immunoSEQ multiplex PCR was the method, and the copy in TCRdb shows in-frame clones only, minus some. V, J and clone size are those of that table, while D and trimming were read from the DNA. The sample consists of about 220,000 clones, 70% to 85% of them appearing once. CDR3 size: 17 residues. Trimming removed 4 bases at V and 1 base at J, with 19 bases between. CDR1 is MGHDK and CDR2 is SYGVNS in the germline V gene. The sequence was collected from a woman aged 40 to 50 with acute COVID-19. The sequencing input was PBMCs or T cells enriched from blood (not recorded which). The chain combines TRBV25-1 with TRBJ1-1, with D possibly being TRBD1 (5 bases). The CDR3 sequence: CASSAHGGEVPNTEAFF. CDR3 DNA: TGTGCCAGCAGTGCACACGGGGGGGAGGTACCGAACACTGAAGCTTTCTTT.